One and the same sample provided the 19 T cell receptor beta chains below, sequenced in a study of immune characterization of retroperitoneal liposarcoma. TCRdb processed the PCR reads anew with MiXCR; each CDR3 protein has one entry. The sample consists of 9,500 to 13,000 distinct CDR3 sequences, around 26% of them appearing once. What was sequenced was tumor tissue. These receptors originate from a male donor with retroperitoneal liposarcoma.

The V and J genes are TRBV12-3 or TRBV12-4 and TRBJ2-1; TRBD2 might be the D (6 bases). The germline V and J ends were trimmed by 3 bases and 5 bases, with 14 bases remaining between them. The CDR3 consists of 15 residues. The CDR3 DNA sequence: TGTGCCAGCAGTTTCTGGGACTTCGGCGACAATGAGCAGTTCTTC. This encodes CASSFWDFGDNEQFF.

Ten or more counts support this clonotype. The chain has TRBV24-1 and TRBJ2-3, with TRBD2 matching over 8 bases. Looked up from germline, CDR1 is KGHDR and CDR2 is SFDVKD. Trimming removed 7 bases from V and 2 bases from J; junction bases left unmatched: 10. This CDR3 is built from 16 residues. The CDR3 is CATSETGTRATDTQYF. The DNA of the CDR3 is TGTGCCACCAGCGAGACCGGGACTAGGGCCACAGATACGCAGTATTTT.

This clonotype came up a few times. This could be a read error, since a much larger clone is one nucleotide away. The J gene is TRBJ2-3, the V gene TRBV6-2 or TRBV6-3; 10 positions match TRBD2. The germline V gene has CDR1 MNHEY and CDR2 SVGEGT. Trimming took 5 bases from V and 2 from J; bases not matched to a gene: 1. The CDR3 has 14 amino acids. CDR3 DNA sequence: TGTGCCAGCAGTAGCGGGGGGGCCACAGATACGCAGTATTTT. This codes for CASSSGGATDTQYF.

By share of the sample, this clonotype is medium-sized (0.01 to 0.1%). The chain joins TRBV7-2 to TRBJ2-1, with a weak D call TRBD1 (6 bases). Germline V gene lookup returns CDR1 SGHTA and CDR2 FQGNSA. The ends were cut back, 5 bases at V and 2 bases at J, with 13 bases in the middle. The CDR3 contains 15 residues. In nucleotides, the CDR3 is TGTGCCAGCAGCGCCGGGGACACGGCCTACAATGAGCAGTTCTTC. Its protein product is CASSAGDTAYNEQFF.

This clonotype was recorded many times. This chain joins TRBV6-6 and TRBJ2-1; D remains ambiguous. The end of the DNA is better explained by TRBJ2-7, so the J call may be wrong. The CDR3 covers 13 residues. Germline V CDR1 and CDR2: MNHNY, SVGAGI (reference sequence). In nucleotides, the CDR3 is TGTGCCAGCAGTTACTCACGGTCAATAGAGCAGTACTTC. Translated, it gives CASSYSRSIEQYF.

This chain connects TRBV27 to TRBJ2-3; D is ambiguous. Matching the DNA end better, TRBJ2-7 makes the J call doubtful. This CDR3 has 14 amino acids. Germline lookup yields CDR1 MNHEY and CDR2 SMNVEV (reference sequence). In DNA form, the CDR3 reads TGTGCCAGCAGTGTGCGAGGTCCTACCTACGAGCAGTACTTC. Translation gives CASSVRGPTYEQYF.

This clonotype has just a few counts. J is TRBJ2-1 and V is TRBV6-9; 7 bases agree with TRBD2. The DNA end is a closer match to TRBJ2-7, so the J assignment may be wrong. The CDR3 is made up of 18 amino acids. The V gene's germline CDR1 is MNHGY and CDR2 SVAAGI. The CDR3 nucleotides are TGTGCCAGCAGTTATCCACCAAGGGGCGGGAGTTCCTACAATGAGCAGTACTTC. Translation: CASSYPPRGGSSYNEQYF.

The chain uses TRBV7-2 and TRBJ1-6, with 7 nucleotides matching TRBD1. The germline V gene has CDR1 SGHTA and CDR2 FQGNSA. V gave up 3 bases and J gave up 10 bases; unmatched junction bases: 12. CDR3 length: 16 residues. This CDR3 is CASSFGGQGVRSPLHF. CDR3 nucleotides: TGTGCCAGCAGCTTCGGGGGCCAGGGGGTAAGGTCACCCCTCCACTTT.

This clonotype is judged medium-sized. The rearrangement links TRBV6-1 to TRBJ2-2, with TRBD2 matching over 8 bases. The V and J ends lost 4 bases and 4 bases, in that order; junction bases with no gene match: 5. CDR1 and CDR2 (germline): MNHNS, SASEGT. The CDR3 has 15 residues. The CDR3 region has the DNA TGTGCCAGCAGTGCCCGGGGGGGCGGCACCGGGGAGCTGTTTTTT. This codes for CASSARGGGTGELFF.

In its sample, this clonotype was seen a few times. This sequence joins TRBV12-3 or TRBV12-4 and TRBJ1-5, with D maybe TRBD1 (5 bases). This CDR3 has 12 residues. Trimming removed 2 bases from V and 6 bases from J, with 5 bases in between. Written as DNA, the CDR3 is TGTGCCAGCAGTTTAAGGGGTCAGCCCCAGCATTTT. Translating gives CASSLRGQPQHF.

This chain links TRBV10-1 with TRBJ2-1; D gene unclear. The DNA end is more similar to TRBJ2-7, so the J call may be wrong. Germline values: CDR1 WNHNN, CDR2 SYGVQD (reference sequence). This CDR3 spans 12 amino acids. The CDR3 sequence is CASGMSSYEQYF. Here the CDR3 DNA reads TGCGCCAGCGGTATGAGCTCCTACGAGCAGTACTTC.

The rearrangement links TRBV7-2 to TRBJ1-4, with D perhaps TRBD1 (6 bases). There are 14 residues in the CDR3. Germline values: CDR1 SGHTA, CDR2 FQGNSA. V lost 5 bases and J lost 4, with 11 bases in between. CDR3 bases: TGTGCCAGCAGCCCAAGGGGGGGTAATGAAAAACTGTTTTTT. Protein sequence: CASSPRGGNEKLFF.

This clonotype rates as medium-sized. The gene calls are TRBV6-1 and TRBJ2-1; 10 bases are a match to TRBD1. V lost 5 bases and J lost 13; bases outside the gene matches: 11. This CDR3 spans 14 amino acids. Germline CDR1 reads MNHNS; CDR2 reads SASEGT. The CDR3 here is CASSNGGQGETQFF. The CDR3 nucleotides are TGTGCCAGCAGTAATGGAGGACAGGGGGAGACCCAGTTCTTC.

The chain couples TRBV7-2 to TRBJ2-3; possibly TRBD2 for D (6 bases). V was cut by 1 base and J by 14 bases, with 22 bases left in between. CDR1 is SGHTA and CDR2 is FQGNSA in the germline V gene. This CDR3 comprises 15 residues. The CDR3 DNA reads TGTGCCAGCAGCTTAGAGATGGGGGGAAACTACGAGCTGTATTTT. Its protein is CASSLEMGGNYELYF.

CDR3 protein: CASRDRIYGYTF. In nucleotides, the CDR3 is TGTGCCAGCAGGGACAGGATCTATGGCTACACCTTC. The rearrangement uses TRBV6-2 or TRBV6-3 and TRBJ1-2, with 7 bases identical to TRBD1. The V gene end was trimmed by 6 bases and the J gene end by 4 bases; junction bases not matched to a gene: 2. Germline lookup yields CDR1 MNHEY and CDR2 SVGEGT. The CDR3 extends over 12 amino acids.

This clonotype is large. V and J are TRBV7-8 and TRBJ2-7; TRBD2 matches 11 bases. The CDR3 sequence is 16 residues long. CDR1 is SGHVS, CDR2 FQNEAQ, per germline. V shed 6 bases and J 3 bases; nucleotides not matched to a gene: 10. The CDR3 sequence: CASRMYTSGRIYEQYF. The CDR3 bases are TGTGCCAGCAGGATGTACACTAGCGGGAGAATCTACGAGCAGTACTTC.

J is TRBJ1-1 and V is TRBV6-1, with no clear D. CDR3 size: 15 residues. Germline V gene lookup returns CDR1 MNHNS and CDR2 SASEGT. The germline V and J ends were trimmed by 1 base and 1 base, with 10 bases remaining between them. CDR3: CASSEGIGWNTEAFF. In DNA form, the CDR3 reads TGTGCCAGCAGTGAAGGGATAGGGTGGAACACTGAAGCTTTCTTT.

This clonotype showed up many times. The chain carries TRBV27 and TRBJ2-1; no firm D call. Germline V CDR1 and CDR2: MNHEY, SMNVEV (reference sequence). CDR3 length: 14 residues. Trimming cost V 5 bases and J 10 bases, with 18 bases left between them. This chain's CDR3 is CASSLTSNSYEQFF. In DNA, the CDR3 is TGTGCCAGCAGTCTGACCTCTAACTCCTACGAGCAGTTCTTC.

At least ten counts were recorded for this clonotype. The chain joins TRBV11-2 to TRBJ1-6, with TRBD1 identical over 7 bases. CDR1 SGHAT and CDR2 FQNNGV come from the germline V gene. Trimming cost V 5 bases and J 8 bases; bases outside gene matches: 6. The CDR3 contains 14 residues. This CDR3 is CASSPRQGHSPLHF. CDR3 sequence (DNA): TGTGCCAGCAGCCCCCGACAGGGCCATTCACCCCTCCACTTT. The full variable domain, in which reference TRBV11-2 and TRBJ1-6 provide the parts outside the CDR3, is EAGVAQSPRYKIIEKRQSVAFWCNPISGHATLYWYQQILGQGPKLLIQFQNNGVVDDSQLPKDRFSAERLKGVDSTLKIQPAKLEDSAVYLCASSPRQGHSPLHFGNGTRLTVT.